This passage covers 9 T cell receptor beta chains from one sample sequenced in a study of blood T cells in healthy people across ages (dated by TCRdb to between 2014 and 2017). Library method: 5' RACE. Sequencing was carried out with an Illumina HiSeq 2500. A second roughly 6 to 11 cycle PCR used a sample-barcoded 5' primer and a J-beta primer mix. TCRdb reprocessed the public reads (quality trimming at Q25 with fastp, clone calling with MiXCR) and kept in-frame beta chains. All rows with the same CDR3 protein become a single entry with the most common DNA and genes. In this sample the table shows over 500,000 distinct CDR3 sequences, about a quarter of which occur a single time. Together, the top ten hold about 3.9% of the sample. These data were likewise used in another study, on T cells of mothers and their children.

Source material: blood. The receptors stem from a boy aged 2-9 years in good health.

This clonotype was detected only a few times. An end of the junction does not agree with germline; a read error may underlie this. The chain employs TRBV20-1 and TRBJ2-7; the D is unclear. The CDR3 length is 14 residues. CDR1 and CDR2 (germline): DFQATT, SNEGSKA (reference sequence). This CDR3 reads CSARYTQHPYEQYF. The CDR3 bases are TGCAGTGCTAGGTACACTCAGCACCCCTATGAGCAGTACTTC.

The V call is TRBV20-1, the J call TRBJ2-7; TRBD2 matches at 9 bases. The J segment lost 5 bases and the V segment lost 5 bases, leaving 4 bases of the junction unmatched. This CDR3 has 12 residues. CDR1 is DFQATT and CDR2 is SNEGSKA in the germline V gene (reference sequence). The DNA for the CDR3 is TGCAGTGCTTCCGGCGGGGGGGACGAGCAGTACTTC. Its translation: CSASGGGDEQYF.

The chain has TRBV29-1 and TRBJ2-3; 11 nucleotides match TRBD2. Germline V CDR1 and CDR2: SQVTM, ANQGSEA. The CDR3 totals 14 residues. The CDR3 nucleotides read TGCACCGTAGCGGGAGGGCCTTATAAAGATACGCAGTATTTT. Amino acids: CTVAGGPYKDTQYF.

This chain uses TRBV12-3 or TRBV12-4 with TRBJ2-7, with D possibly being TRBD1 (6 bases). The germline V and J ends were trimmed by 3 bases and 2 bases, with 17 bases remaining between them. This CDR3 region has 16 residues. The CDR3 protein is CASSFIVGRGTYEQYF. DNA of the CDR3: TGTGCCAGCAGTTTTATTGTCGGCAGGGGCACCTACGAGCAGTACTTC.

Only a few counts were recorded for this clonotype. The chain is built from TRBV6-1 and TRBJ2-7; no firm D call. Trimming shortened V by 1 base and J by 3 bases, and 10 bases separated the two germline ends. Looked up from germline, CDR1 is MNHNS and CDR2 is SASEGT. The CDR3 length is 14 residues. CDR3 region: CASSEGPGIYEQYF. The DNA for the CDR3 is TGTGCCAGCAGTGAAGGGCCGGGTATCTACGAGCAGTACTTC.

At least ten counts were recorded for this clonotype. V gene TRBV5-1 combines with J gene TRBJ2-5; D may match TRBD1 or TRBD2 (5 bases each). The germline CDR1 and CDR2 sequences are SGHRS and YFSETQ. CDR3 size: 15 residues. V gave up 3 bases and J gave up 5 bases, with 17 bases separating them. The CDR3 here is CASSSTTRGTETQYF. The DNA for the CDR3 is TGCGCCAGCAGCTCAACCACGAGAGGGACGGAGACCCAGTACTTC.

In this sample, this clonotype turned up a few times. J is TRBJ1-1 and V is TRBV2; D call uncertain. The CDR3 loop spans 14 amino acids. Germline loops: CDR1 SNHLY, CDR2 FYNNEI. Trimming stripped 7 bases from V and 5 bases from J, with 17 bases between. The CDR3 DNA is TGTGCCAGCACCCGCGCGGGAGGGAAAACTGAAGCTTTCTTT. Protein: CASTRAGGKTEAFF.

This clonotype was seen only once. V usage is TRBV19 and J usage is TRBJ2-3; 12 nucleotides line up with TRBD2. The trim removed 7 bases at V and 2 bases at J, leaving 4 bases unmatched. CDR1 and CDR2 from the germline V gene are LNHDA and SQIVND (reference sequence). There are 15 residues in the CDR3. This CDR3 reads CASTLAGGYTDTQYF. In DNA, the CDR3 is TGTGCCAGTACCCTAGCGGGAGGGTACACAGATACGCAGTATTTT.

This clonotype was picked up a small number of times. The rearrangement joins TRBV5-1 to TRBJ2-1; 9 bases are shared with TRBD2. This CDR3 contains 14 residues. Trimming removed 4 bases from V and 7 bases from J; junction bases left unmatched: 6. From germline, CDR1 is SGHRS and CDR2 YFSETQ. The CDR3: CASSPLAGSNEQFF. The CDR3 nucleotides are TGCGCCAGCAGCCCCCTAGCGGGGTCTAATGAGCAGTTCTTC. The variable domain in full, completed from reference TRBV5-1 and TRBJ2-1, reads KAGVTQTPRYLIKTRGQQVTLSCSPISGHRSVSWYQQTPGQGLQFLFEYFSETQRNKGNFPGRFSGRQFSNSRSEMNVSTLELGDSALYLCASSPLAGSNEQFFGPGTRLTVL.